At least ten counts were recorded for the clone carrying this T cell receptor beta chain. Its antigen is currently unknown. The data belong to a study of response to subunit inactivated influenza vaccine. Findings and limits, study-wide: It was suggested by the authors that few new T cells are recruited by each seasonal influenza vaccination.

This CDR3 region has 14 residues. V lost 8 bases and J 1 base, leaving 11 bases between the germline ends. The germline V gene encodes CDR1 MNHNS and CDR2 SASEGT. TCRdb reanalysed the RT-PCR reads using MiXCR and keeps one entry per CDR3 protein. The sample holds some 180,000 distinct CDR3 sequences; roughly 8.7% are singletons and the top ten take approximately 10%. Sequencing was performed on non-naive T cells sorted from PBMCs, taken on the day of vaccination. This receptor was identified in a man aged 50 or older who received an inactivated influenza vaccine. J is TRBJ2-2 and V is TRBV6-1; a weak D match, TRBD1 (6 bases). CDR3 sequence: CASRLQGNTGELFF. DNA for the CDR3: TGTGCCAGCCGCCTACAGGGGAACACCGGGGAGCTGTTTTTT.